A single sample gave rise to the 4 T cell receptor beta chains below, sequenced in a study of persistence of HIV-infected CD4 T cells. This was the immunoSEQ version 4 assay in survey mode. Profiled with immunoSEQ multiplex PCR; TCRdb holds only in-frame clones, not every one. Of about 50,000 clones listed, around 75% were seen once; the top ten hold 3%. No cognate antigen is known for these TCRs. Stimulation used 8.5 to 10 ug/mL lysate from CMV-infected fibroblasts. CD40L-negative CD69-negative CD45RO-high memory CD4+ T cells were sorted as populations depleted of antigen-responding cells. This specimen consisted of CD4+ T cells sorted from PBMCs after roughly 20-hour stimulation, obtained from a patient who received antiretroviral therapy. The receptor source for this set is an adult man with HIV who was CMV-seropositive.

The V and J genes are TRBV7-9 and TRBJ2-2; D call uncertain. Looked up from germline, CDR1 is SEHNR and CDR2 is FQNEAQ (reference sequence). The CDR3 runs to 13 residues. V lost 5 bases to trimming and J lost 2 bases, with 6 bases between them. The CDR3 region has the DNA TGTGCCAGCAGCCTAACAAACACCGGGGAGCTGTTTTTT. Its translation is CASSLTNTGELFF.

The chain combines TRBV27 with TRBJ1-2; 12 nucleotides align to TRBD1. The V and J ends lost 8 bases and 1 base, in that order; junction bases with no gene match: 5. The CDR3 contains 15 residues. Germline V gene sequence: CDR1 MNHEY, CDR2 SMNVEV (reference sequence). This chain's CDR3 is CASAGTGGFNYGYTF. The CDR3 DNA reads as TGTGCCAGCGCCGGGACAGGGGGCTTTAACTATGGCTACACCTTC.

The CDR3 coding sequence is TGTGCCATCAACACAGGAGGCTACGAGCAGTACTTC. It codes for CAINTGGYEQYF. V and J are TRBV10-3 and TRBJ2-7; D possibly uses TRBD1 or TRBD2 (5 bases each). Germline-derived CDR1 and CDR2 are ENHRY and SYGVKD. V lost 7 bases and J lost 3, with 10 bases in between. The CDR3 spans 12 residues.

The chain carries TRBV19 and TRBJ2-7, with a weak D call TRBD2 (6 bases). Germline V gives CDR1 LNHDA, CDR2 SQIVND (reference sequence). V lost 11 bases and J lost 4, with 21 bases in between. This CDR3 is 14 amino acids long. CDR3: CAPAPRDLSYEQYF. For the CDR3, the DNA is TGTGCCCCGGCTCCCCGGGACTTGTCTTACGAGCAGTACTTC.